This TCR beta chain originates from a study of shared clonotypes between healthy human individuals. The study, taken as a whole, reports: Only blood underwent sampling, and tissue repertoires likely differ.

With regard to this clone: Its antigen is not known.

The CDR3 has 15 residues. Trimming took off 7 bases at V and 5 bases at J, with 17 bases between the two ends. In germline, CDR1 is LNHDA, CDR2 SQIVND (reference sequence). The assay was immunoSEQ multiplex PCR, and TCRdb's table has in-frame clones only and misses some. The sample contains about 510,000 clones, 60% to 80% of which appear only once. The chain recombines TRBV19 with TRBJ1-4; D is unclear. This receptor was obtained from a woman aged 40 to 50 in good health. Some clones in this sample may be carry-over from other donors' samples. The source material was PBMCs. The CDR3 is CASTLLFGGNEKLFF. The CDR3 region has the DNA TGTGCCAGTACTCTCCTCTTCGGAGGGAATGAAAAACTGTTTTTT.